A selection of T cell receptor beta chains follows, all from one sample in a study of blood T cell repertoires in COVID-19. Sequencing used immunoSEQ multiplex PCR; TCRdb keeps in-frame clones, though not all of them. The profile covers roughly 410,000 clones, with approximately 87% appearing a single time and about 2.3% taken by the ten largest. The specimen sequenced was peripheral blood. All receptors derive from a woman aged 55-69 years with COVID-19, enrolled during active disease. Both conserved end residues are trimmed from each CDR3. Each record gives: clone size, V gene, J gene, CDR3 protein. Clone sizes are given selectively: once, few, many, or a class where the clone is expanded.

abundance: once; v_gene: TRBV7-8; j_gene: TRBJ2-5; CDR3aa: ASSKRETQY
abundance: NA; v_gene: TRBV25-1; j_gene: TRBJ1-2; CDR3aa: ASSGGVSSGGYT
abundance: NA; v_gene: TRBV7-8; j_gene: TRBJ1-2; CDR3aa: ASSPDAADYGYT
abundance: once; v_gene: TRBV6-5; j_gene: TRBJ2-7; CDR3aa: ASSFKIGAYEQY
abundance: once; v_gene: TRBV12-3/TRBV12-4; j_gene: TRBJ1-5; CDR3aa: ASRMRDQPQH
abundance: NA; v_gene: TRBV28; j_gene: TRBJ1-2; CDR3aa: ASIDKTNYGYT
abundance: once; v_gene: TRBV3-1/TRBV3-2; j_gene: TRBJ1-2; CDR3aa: ASSRGGIPNYGYT
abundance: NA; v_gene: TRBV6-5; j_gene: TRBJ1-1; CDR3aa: ASSLRTGLNTEAF
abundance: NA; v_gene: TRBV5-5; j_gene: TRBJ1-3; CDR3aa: ASSLFGGEGNTIY
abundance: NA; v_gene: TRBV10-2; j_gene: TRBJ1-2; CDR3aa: ASSESRTYGYT
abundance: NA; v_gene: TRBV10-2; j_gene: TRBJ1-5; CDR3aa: ASSESSGGLGQPQH
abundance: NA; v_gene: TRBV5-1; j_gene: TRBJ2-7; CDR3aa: ASSLYSLPDFSYEQY
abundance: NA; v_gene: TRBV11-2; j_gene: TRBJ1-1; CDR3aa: ASSLRSMNTEAF
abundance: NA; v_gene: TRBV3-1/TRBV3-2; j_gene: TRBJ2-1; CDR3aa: ASSPITSGVYEQF
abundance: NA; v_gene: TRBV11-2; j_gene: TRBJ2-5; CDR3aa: ASSLGQLVGQETQY